Sequencing of this T cell receptor (beta chain) was carried out in a study of Graves' ophthalmopathy and Graves' hyperthyroidism. The CDR3 totals 14 residues. J was trimmed by 5 bases and V by 9 bases; bases with no gene match: 8. The germline CDR1 and CDR2 sequences are LNHDA and SQIVND (reference sequence). There are many counts of this clonotype. What it recognizes is unknown. Scientists amplified the TCR beta CDR3 regions from RNA transcripts. Investigators did first-round RT-PCR with HTBI primers, then second-round multiplex PCR. One entry per CDR3 protein, called by TCRdb with MiXCR from the multiplex PCR reads. The repertoire has 1 million to 1.3 million distinct CDR3 sequences, 35% to 45% of them found once; the top ten carry over 8.5%. Overall study results and limits: Most thyroid clonotypes with frequency above 0.001 were detected in blood too.

This TCR was sampled from an adult man with Graves' hyperthyroidism. This chain connects TRBV19 to TRBJ2-5; 11 bases align to TRBD1. The sequencing input was peripheral blood or thyroid tissue (not recorded which). The CDR3 bases are TGTGCCAGCAGAGGACAGGGGGCTTTGGAGACCCAGTACTTC. This encodes CASRGQGALETQYF.